The table lists the clone carrying this TCR beta chain with a count of one. Because the CDR3 is missing its conserved closing phenylalanine or tryptophan, this is likely a read error. Generated by immunoSEQ multiplex PCR, the TCRdb table keeps only in-frame clones and is missing some. The table has roughly 50,000 clones, approximately 81% seen once. CDR1 is WSHSY, CDR2 SAAADI, per germline. V was pared by 4 bases and J by 2 bases, with 15 bases of the junction left unmatched. The CDR3 contains 18 residues. These data originate in a study of memory CD4+ T cells and cytomegalovirus serostatus. Single viable CD3+CD4+CD8-CD45RO+ cells were sorted as the memory CD4+ T cells.

This rearrangement joins TRBV10-2 to TRBJ1-2; 8 bases align to TRBD1. The receptor comes from an adult in good health and CMV-seronegative. Some clones in this sample may be carry-over from other donors' samples. The specimen was memory CD4+ T cells from blood. The CDR3 DNA reads as TGCGCCAGCAGTGCCTTAACCGGGACAGGTATTTCGAACTATGGCTACACCCTC. Its translation: CASSALTGTGISNYGYTL.